These 26 T cell receptor beta chains originate from one sample sequenced in a study of OX40 agonist ivuxolimab in advanced cancers. The assay was immunoSEQ multiplex PCR, and TCRdb's table has in-frame clones only and misses some. There are roughly 90,000 clones in the sample; roughly 91% occur only once, and less than 0.35% lies in the top ten. The material sequenced was CD4+ or CD8+ T cells sorted from blood, taken in a trial of the OX40 agonist ivuxolimab. These receptors were obtained from an adult with an advanced solid tumor such as melanoma, head and neck, liver or kidney cancer.

V gene TRBV25-1 combines with J gene TRBJ2-3; 8 bases align to TRBD2. The length of the CDR3 is 14 residues. The germline V gene encodes CDR1 MGHDK and CDR2 SYGVNS. The V gene end was trimmed by 2 bases and the J gene end by 6 bases; junction bases not matched to a gene: 4. The CDR3 loop is CASSEGGRRDTQYF. CDR3 DNA: TGTGCCAGCAGTGAAGGCGGGAGGAGGGATACGCAGTATTTT.

This rearrangement joins TRBV10-3 to TRBJ2-1, with 12 bases aligning to TRBD2. Germline CDR1 is ENHRY and CDR2 is SYGVKD. With V trimmed by 4 bases and J by 4 bases, 11 bases remained unmatched. The length of the CDR3 is 18 residues. CDR3 in amino acids: CAISGVGLAGGPYNEQFF. The CDR3 DNA reads TGTGCCATCAGTGGAGTAGGTCTAGCGGGAGGGCCTTACAATGAGCAGTTCTTC.

The chain uses TRBV4-1 and TRBJ2-3, with a possible D match to TRBD2 (5 bases). CDR1 and CDR2 from the germline V gene are MGHRA and YSYEKL. This CDR3 spans 13 amino acids. V was clipped by 4 bases and J by 6 bases, with 11 bases between them. CDR3 loop: CASSPRTGDTQYF. The CDR3 DNA reads TGCGCCAGCAGCCCCCGGACGGGGGATACGCAGTATTTT.

This clone appeared a single time. The chain couples TRBV7-3 to TRBJ1-2; no reliable D call. CDR3 size: 15 residues. CDR1 SGHTA and CDR2 FQGTGA come from the germline V gene. V was trimmed by 6 bases and J by 4 bases, leaving 18 bases between them. The CDR3 bases are TGTGCCAGCAGATTGCTTCGAAAGGTGGGCTATGGCTACACCTTC. Amino acid sequence: CASRLLRKVGYGYTF.

The chain couples TRBV7-9 to TRBJ2-5, with 7 bases that match TRBD1. With V trimmed by 6 bases and J by 1 base, 11 bases remained unmatched. Per germline, CDR1 SEHNR and CDR2 FQNEAQ (reference sequence). The length of the CDR3 is 16 residues. The CDR3 region has the DNA TGTGCCAGCAGTTCCCGGACAGGCCTCCTCCAAGAGACCCAGTACTTC. The encoded protein is CASSSRTGLLQETQYF.

The chain carries TRBV28 and TRBJ2-1; no clear D. Trimming left V 5 bases short and J 0 bases short, with 8 bases between. Germline CDR1 is MDHEN and CDR2 is SYDVKM. This CDR3 is 14 amino acids long. The CDR3 nucleotides are TGTGCCAGCAGTGATAGCCCCTCCTACAATGAGCAGTTCTTC. Translated: CASSDSPSYNEQFF.

The chain combines TRBV6-6 with TRBJ1-5; 7 bases map to TRBD1. Germline trimming cut 7 bases from V and 5 bases from J; bases unmatched to any gene: 11. The CDR3 consists of 15 residues. Germline-derived CDR1 and CDR2 are MNHNY and SVGAGI (reference sequence). The DNA for the CDR3 is TGTGCCAGCAACATACTAAGGGACAGCCATCAGCCCCAGCATTTT. This sequence encodes CASNILRDSHQPQHF.

V and J are TRBV2 and TRBJ2-2; D perhaps matches TRBD2 (6 bases). V was clipped by 4 bases and J by 4 bases, with 13 bases between them. Germline V CDR1 and CDR2: SNHLY, FYNNEI. The CDR3 spans 15 residues. CDR3 in DNA: TGTGCCAGCAGTGGTTACGGGAGCGGCACCGGGGAGCTGTTTTTT. Residues: CASSGYGSGTGELFF.

The genes are TRBV5-4 and TRBJ2-2; TRBD1 agrees at 7 bases. CDR1 SGHNT and CDR2 YYREEE come from the germline V gene (reference sequence). The CDR3 has 15 residues. With 4 bases clipped from V and 4 bases from J, the junction kept 7 bases outside the gene matches. The CDR3 loop reads CASSPGGSGTGELFF. The CDR3 DNA reads TGTGCCAGCAGCCCAGGGGGTTCCGGCACCGGGGAGCTGTTTTTT.

This chain connects TRBV30 to TRBJ2-1; D might be TRBD2 (6 bases). Germline assignment: CDR1 GTSNPN and CDR2 SVGIG (reference sequence). The CDR3 contains 11 residues. Between the trimmed V and J ends, which lost 2 bases and 14 bases, there was a span of 13 bases. The CDR3 sequence: CAWSKETREFF. The CDR3, as DNA: TGTGCCTGGAGTAAAGAGACTAGGGAGTTCTTC.

The chain employs TRBV18 and TRBJ2-1, with D possibly matching TRBD1 (5 bases). CDR3 length: 15 residues. Trimming pared 6 bases from V and 0 bases from J, leaving 12 bases between. The germline CDR1 and CDR2 sequences are KGHSH and LQKENI. CDR3 in amino acids: CASSRRASSYNEQFF. For the CDR3, the DNA is TGTGCCAGCTCCCGCAGGGCGAGCTCCTACAATGAGCAGTTCTTC.

The chain uses TRBV19 and TRBJ2-2; D assignment may be TRBD1 or TRBD2 (5 bases each). The CDR3 is made up of 13 amino acids. Germline lookup yields CDR1 LNHDA and CDR2 SQIVND (reference sequence). Trimming removed 7 bases from V and 6 bases from J, with 12 bases in between. The CDR3, as DNA: TGTGCCAGTACCACTCAGGGAGCCGGGGAGCTGTTTTTT. Translation gives CASTTQGAGELFF.

The CDR3 region is CASSYGEAYTF. DNA of the CDR3: TGTGCCAGCAGTTATGGGGAGGCCTACACCTTC. V and J are TRBV6-6 and TRBJ1-2; D remains ambiguous. Germline lookup yields CDR1 MNHNY and CDR2 SVGAGI (reference sequence). This CDR3 is 11 amino acids long. The V end lost 3 bases, the J end lost 10 bases, and 9 bases lay between the germline ends.

This clone was counted only a few times. V gene TRBV5-4 combines with J gene TRBJ2-7, with D possibly being TRBD1 (6 bases). This CDR3 contains 15 residues. Germline V gene lookup returns CDR1 SGHNT and CDR2 YYREEE (reference sequence). V lost 4 bases and J lost 6, with 20 bases in between. CDR3 in DNA: TGTGCCAGCAGCATGGAAGGACCAGGGACAAGCGAGCAGTACTTC. Protein sequence: CASSMEGPGTSEQYF. The complete variable domain, with remaining parts taken from reference TRBV5-4 and TRBJ2-7, reads ETGVTQSPTHLIKTRGQQVTLRCSSQSGHNTVSWYQQALGQGPQFIFQYYREEENGRGNFPPRFSGLQFPNYSSELNVNALELDDSALYLCASSMEGPGTSEQYFGPGTRLTVT.

With regard to this clone: A much more abundant neighbour one base away suggests this may be a read error. The gene calls are TRBV5-4 and TRBJ1-1; 9 nucleotides agree with TRBD1. The germline CDR1 and CDR2 sequences are SGHNT and YYREEE (reference sequence). The CDR3 consists of 13 residues. V lost 9 bases to trimming and J lost 4 bases; unmatched junction nucleotides: 7. In DNA, the CDR3 is TGTGCCAACAGAATGGACAGGGGCACTGAAGCTTTCTTT. Translated: CANRMDRGTEAFF.

The chain links TRBV5-5 to TRBJ2-6; D unresolved. Per germline, CDR1 SGHKS and CDR2 YYEKEE (reference sequence). V gave up 4 bases and J gave up 4 bases, with 9 bases separating them. The CDR3 spans 14 residues. The DNA for the CDR3 is TGTGCCAGCAGCCCGGATTCGGGGGCCAACGTCCTGACTTTC. Protein product: CASSPDSGANVLTF.

Remarks on this clone: The conserved phenylalanine or tryptophan is not found at the CDR3 terminus, so this likely reflects a read error. The rearrangement links TRBV9 to TRBJ1-5; maybe TRBD1 (5 bases). The V end was cut by 4 bases, the J end by 0 bases, with 11 bases between. The CDR3 consists of 15 residues. The V gene's germline CDR1 is SGDLS and CDR2 YYNGEE. CDR3: CASSPGKYSNQPQHL. The CDR3, as DNA: TGTGCCAGCAGCCCAGGGAAATATAGCAATCAGCCCCAGCATTTG.

The rearrangement joins TRBV4-1 to TRBJ1-6; D remains unclear. CDR3 length: 13 residues. Germline CDR1 and CDR2: MGHRA and YSYEKL. V was clipped by 8 bases and J by 2 bases, with 7 bases between them. CDR3 loop: CASGRTYNSPLHF. The CDR3 nucleotides read TGCGCCAGCGGGAGGACCTATAATTCACCCCTCCACTTT.

This clone was detected only once. The chain carries TRBV27 and TRBJ1-3; D not certain. The CDR3 extends over 18 amino acids. The germline V gene has CDR1 MNHEY and CDR2 SMNVEV (reference sequence). V lost 1 base and J lost 1, with 17 bases in between. For the CDR3, the DNA is TGTGCCAGCAGTTTATTTGCCGGCGGAGGGCATTCTGGAAACACCATATATTTT. It specifies CASSLFAGGGHSGNTIYF.

The chain couples TRBV21-1 to TRBJ2-4; the table's D call, TRBD1, was not checked against the DNA. TRBV21-1 is classified as a pseudogene. The length of the CDR3 is 15 residues. CDR3 in DNA: TGTGCCAGCACATTCGGACAGTTAGCCAAAAACATTCAGTACTTC. Its protein is CASTFGQLAKNIQYF.

The chain employs TRBV28 and TRBJ2-7, with 10 nucleotides matching TRBD1. This CDR3 has 13 residues. Germline values: CDR1 MDHEN, CDR2 SYDVKM. The J segment lost 5 bases and the V segment lost 10 bases, leaving 8 bases of the junction unmatched. CDR3 in amino acids: CATRQGAVNEQYF. The CDR3 coding sequence is TGTGCCACCCGACAGGGGGCGGTTAACGAGCAGTACTTC.

The chain recombines TRBV10-3 with TRBJ1-4; 7 bases line up with TRBD1. CDR3 length: 12 amino acids. Germline loops: CDR1 ENHRY, CDR2 SYGVKD. The junction had 7 bases not matched to a gene; V was cut back by 10 bases and J by 8 bases. The CDR3 region has the DNA TGTGCCACCGGACAGGTCCAAGAAAAACTGTTTTTT. Translating it yields CATGQVQEKLFF.

This chain connects TRBV10-3 to TRBJ2-1, with 13 nucleotides matching TRBD2. J gave up 9 bases and V 6 bases, and 8 bases lay outside the gene matches. From germline, CDR1 is ENHRY and CDR2 SYGVKD. The length of the CDR3 is 15 residues. The CDR3 is CAISQLAGGVSEQFF. In nucleotides, the CDR3 is TGTGCCATCAGCCAACTAGCGGGAGGGGTTTCTGAGCAGTTCTTC.

In its sample, this clone was seen a few times. The genes are TRBV4-1 and TRBJ2-2, with 9 positions matching TRBD1. This CDR3 spans 16 amino acids. J was trimmed by 6 bases and V by 4 bases; bases with no gene match: 9. The germline V gene has CDR1 MGHRA and CDR2 YSYEKL. Written as DNA, the CDR3 is TGCGCCAGCAGCCGCTGGGACAGGGCGGAAGCCGGGGAGCTGTTTTTT. Protein product: CASSRWDRAEAGELFF.

This clone appeared once. The V call is TRBV27, the J call TRBJ2-3; 9 bases map to TRBD2. CDR1 and CDR2 from the germline V gene are MNHEY and SMNVEV (reference sequence). The CDR3 consists of 16 residues. V dropped 0 bases and J dropped 6; count of bases not matched to a gene: 7. The CDR3, as DNA: TGTGCCAGCAGTTTATCTGGCGGGAGGGTGGGCGATACGCAGTATTTT. Translating gives CASSLSGGRVGDTQYF.

This sequence joins TRBV19 and TRBJ2-2, with 8 bases fitting TRBD1. The J segment lost 6 bases and the V segment lost 2 bases, leaving 5 bases of the junction unmatched. The V gene's germline CDR1 is LNHDA and CDR2 SQIVND (reference sequence). The CDR3 loop spans 15 amino acids. The CDR3 here is CASSIRAGGSGELFF. In nucleotides, the CDR3 is TGTGCCAGTAGTATAAGGGCAGGGGGCTCCGGGGAGCTGTTTTTT. The full variable domain, rest sourced from reference TRBV19 and TRBJ2-2, is DGGITQSPKYLFRKEGQNVTLSCEQNLNHDAMYWYRQDPGQGLRLIYYSQIVNDFQKGDIAEGYSVSREKKESFPLTVTSAQKNPTAFYLCASSIRAGGSGELFFGEGSRLTVL.